This T cell receptor beta chain was recovered during a study of cytotoxic CD8 clonotypes in ibrutinib-treated CLL (dated by TCRdb to the early 2020s). Regarding the study in general: The cohort was composed of under 12 relapsed/refractory and roughly 14 treatment-naive patients; IGHV unmutated status was identified in 17 patients. Partial responses were observed in 24 patients and complete responses in 2; after a median follow-up of 68 months, remission was maintained in 15 or so patients and progression was observed in approximately 12. The response samples were drawn at a median of roughly eleven months into treatment, with a range of roughly 6 to 36 months. On average, each sample had a few hundred thousand productive templates and more than 75,000 productive rearrangements. Longitudinal samples were obtainable from about 30% of the roughly 90 participants in the trial. Cryopreserved peripheral blood mononuclear cells were obtained before treatment, at response, and at either sustained remission or disease progression. Patients were still on ibrutinib when every remission and progressive disease sample was collected. What the work shows at the level of the full study, not this receptor alone: Sampling times were not matched between sustained-remission and progressing patients, and lymph node repertoires were not studied. Public clonotypes were rare and either contracted or stayed stable during treatment, and the rise in clonality at ibrutinib response reflected the expansion of private clonotypes. Baseline clonality was found to be higher than that of age-matched healthy donors and was strongly correlated with circulating CD8+ T-cell counts. Clonality rose at ibrutinib response, remained stable during sustained remission, and dropped back toward baseline at progression.

Interpreted using the paper, the time point label stands for: 20 to 25 months on ibrutinib. For TCR beta library preparation, about 2 micrograms of genomic DNA were extracted from the cryopreserved PBMCs. Longitudinal blood samples from CLL patients on ibrutinib monotherapy underwent high-throughput TCR beta sequencing. The patients were enrolled in a single-center, open-label phase 2 trial of ibrutinib monotherapy. A word on this clone: It has no known antigen specificity. Per-base qualities were not stored, and no clone one base away is much larger.

The CDR3 goes from the cysteine to the phenylalanine over 13 residues. Only CDR3 DNA remains: 39 bases, in frame from the first base. V is shortened by 5 bases, J by 2 bases, and the region joining them spans 10 bases. CDR1 and CDR2 are drawn from the germline V gene: SGHRS, YFSETQ. A MiSeq instrument was used for deep resolution sequencing, which targeted depths ranging from 1 in 1 million up to 1 in 200,000 T cells, with coverage averaging 10x for each clonotype. The immunoSEQ hsTCRB Kit was used to generate TCR beta libraries. As for the authors' bioinformatics: The data were analyzed with ImmunoSEQ Analyzer and ImmunoSEQ Data Assistant, and V, D and J gene assignments followed IMGT definitions. Clonality, with values ranging from 0 to 1, was calculated as one minus the normalized Shannon entropy of productive rearrangement frequencies. Only overrepresented clonotypes making up at least 0.05% of the repertoire of each patient were included in the public clonotype analysis. Around 14 repertoires from age-matched healthy donors, obtained from immuneACCESS, served as clonality controls. The source is immuneACCESS, and TCRdb retained only in-frame sequences with V and J called. Part of the clones is not carried over; for the studies checked, unresolved V genes explain less than half of this, and the remainder is unexplained. The V and J calls and clone size are taken from that table; D and trimming were inferred from the DNA. The sample data list 150,000 or so clones, and over 75% of these were observed just once. About 1.9% of the sample comes from the top ten.

Recombination joined TRBV5-1 with TRBJ2-5; D gene: possibly TRBD2, on 6 matching bases. This TCR derives from a human donor with chronic lymphocytic leukemia. The source was PBMCs, collected after 24 months of ibrutinib treatment. Here is the DNA: TGCGCCAGCAGAGGAGGGGATCAAGAGACCCAGTACTTC. Its translation is CASRGGDQETQYF.